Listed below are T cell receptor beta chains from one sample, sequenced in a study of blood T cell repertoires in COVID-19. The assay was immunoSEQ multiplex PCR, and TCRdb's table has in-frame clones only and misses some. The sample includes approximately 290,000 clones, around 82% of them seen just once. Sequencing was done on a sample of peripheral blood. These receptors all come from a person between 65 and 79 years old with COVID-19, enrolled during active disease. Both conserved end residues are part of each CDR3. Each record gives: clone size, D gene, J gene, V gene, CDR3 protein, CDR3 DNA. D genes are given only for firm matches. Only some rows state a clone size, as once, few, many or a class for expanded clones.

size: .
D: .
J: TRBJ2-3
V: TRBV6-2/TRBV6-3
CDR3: CASSPVHLRDTQYF
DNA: TGTGCCAGCAGTCCCGTCCACCTCCGGGATACGCAGTATTTT

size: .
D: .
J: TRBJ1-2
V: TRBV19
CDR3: CASRQQGDQNYGYTF
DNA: TGTGCCAGTAGGCAACAGGGAGATCAGAACTATGGCTACACCTTC

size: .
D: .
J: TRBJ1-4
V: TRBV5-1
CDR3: CASSADEKLFF
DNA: TGCGCCAGCAGCGCAGATGAAAAACTGTTTTTT

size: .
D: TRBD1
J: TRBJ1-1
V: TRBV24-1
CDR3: CATSDSRQGAFTEAFF
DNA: TGTGCCACCAGTGATTCCCGACAGGGGGCCTTCACTGAAGCTTTCTTT

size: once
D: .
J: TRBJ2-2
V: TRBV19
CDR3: CASHETPYTGELFF
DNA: TGTGCCAGTCATGAGACACCTTACACCGGGGAGCTGTTTTTT

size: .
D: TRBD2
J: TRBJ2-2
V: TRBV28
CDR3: CASRQLAGETGELFF
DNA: TGTGCCAGCAGACAACTAGCGGGAGAGACCGGGGAGCTGTTTTTT

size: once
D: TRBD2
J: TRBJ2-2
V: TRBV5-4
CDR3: CASSRGGNTGELFF
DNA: TGTGCCAGCAGCCGCGGGGGGAACACCGGGGAGCTGTTTTTT

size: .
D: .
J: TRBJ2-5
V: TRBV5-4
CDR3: CASSLGQQETQYF
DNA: TGTGCCAGCAGCTTGGGGCAGCAAGAGACCCAGTACTTC

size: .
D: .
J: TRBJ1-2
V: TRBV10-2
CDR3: CASSESPGGLAGYTF
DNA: TGCGCCAGCAGTGAGTCTCCGGGGGGCCTTGCTGGCTACACCTTC

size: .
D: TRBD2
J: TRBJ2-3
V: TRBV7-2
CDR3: CASSPGLAGPNTQYF
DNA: TGTGCCAGCAGCCCGGGACTAGCGGGACCGAATACGCAGTATTTT

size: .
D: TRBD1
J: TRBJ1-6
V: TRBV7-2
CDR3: CASSLFSTGVSPLHF
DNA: TGTGCCAGCAGCTTATTTTCGACAGGGGTATCACCCCTCCACTTT

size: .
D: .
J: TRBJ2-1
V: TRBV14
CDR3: CASSQNRNNEQFF
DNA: TGTGCCAGCAGCCAGAACAGGAACAATGAGCAGTTCTTC